Shown below are 17 T cell receptor beta chains from a single sample sequenced in a study of CD8+ T cells in alopecia areata (dated 2018 in TCRdb). The label giving this sample's time point can be read as: around 26 weeks on oral tofacitinib. The treatment or condition label, read with the paper, signifies: oral pan-JAK inhibitor, 5-10 mg twice daily. The library was built by means of the immunoSEQ multiplex PCR assay. To provide template for TCR sequencing, every sample had RNA extracted and reverse transcribed into cDNA. TCRdb holds this immuneACCESS table with in-frame rearrangements only. Some clones are missing; in checked studies, unresolved V genes explain under half, and the rest has no known cause. This sample has roughly 200,000 clones in its table, and about 60% of those were observed once. The biggest ten clones account for around 12% of the sample. The source was CD8+ T cells sorted from blood, collected at week 24, from a patient treated with tofacitinib. The receptors derive from a human donor with alopecia areata.

This sequence joins TRBV9 and TRBJ2-2; no clear D. This CDR3 has 11 amino acids. Trimming took 7 bases from V and 4 from J, leaving 5 bases between them. CDR1 and CDR2 (germline): SGDLS, YYNGEE. The CDR3 region has the DNA TGTGCCAGCCCCAGCACCGGGGAGCTGTTTTTT. Translating gives CASPSTGELFF.

This clone came up a few times. This chain uses TRBV4-1 with TRBJ1-3; no clear D gene. CDR1 and CDR2 (germline): MGHRA, YSYEKL. The CDR3 contains 16 residues. Between the trimmed V and J ends, which lost 4 bases and 0 bases, there was a span of 13 bases. The CDR3 region has the DNA TGCGCCAGCAGCCTGTTGACGGAGATCTCTGGAAACACCATATATTTT. Translation: CASSLLTEISGNTIYF.

V usage is TRBV5-1 and J usage is TRBJ2-7; no firm D call. Trimming removed 0 bases from V and 2 bases from J, with 12 bases in between. Germline V gene sequence: CDR1 SGHRS, CDR2 YFSETQ. This CDR3 has 15 residues. In nucleotides, the CDR3 is TGCGCCAGCAGCTTGGGGGCACTCTCAACCTACGAGCAGTACTTC. This translates into CASSLGALSTYEQYF.

A word on this clone: Other DNA variants within this sample encode the same CDR3. J is TRBJ1-2 and V is TRBV7-9, with D possibly being TRBD1 (6 bases). Trimming took 5 bases from V and 7 from J, leaving 8 bases between them. Germline values: CDR1 SEHNR, CDR2 FQNEAQ (reference sequence). This CDR3 spans 11 amino acids. The CDR3 region is CASSPRGGYTF. CDR3 coding DNA: TGTGCCAGCAGCCCCAGGGGTGGCTACACCTTC.

The rearrangement links TRBV19 to TRBJ1-1; unclear D gene. Germline V gene sequence: CDR1 LNHDA, CDR2 SQIVND (reference sequence). The CDR3 has 12 residues. The V end lost 3 bases, the J end lost 4 bases, and 6 bases lay between the germline ends. The CDR3 DNA is TGTGCCAGTAGTATCATGGCCACTGAAGCTTTCTTT. Translation: CASSIMATEAFF.

The table lists this clone with a few counts. The rearrangement joins TRBV5-1 to TRBJ1-1, with 8 bases that match TRBD1. V was pared by 4 bases and J by 8 bases, with 4 bases of the junction left unmatched. Germline CDR1 and CDR2: SGHRS and YFSETQ. The CDR3 has 12 residues. The CDR3 loop reads CASSAGTGEAFF. The CDR3 DNA is TGCGCCAGCAGCGCTGGGACAGGCGAAGCTTTCTTT.

On this clone itself: This clone may be a read error of a much larger clone one base away. Other DNA sequences in this sample translate to the same CDR3. The gene calls are TRBV7-9 and TRBJ2-3; D is undetermined. CDR3 length: 12 residues. CDR1 SEHNR and CDR2 FQNEAQ come from the germline V gene (reference sequence). The V and J ends lost 0 bases and 3 bases respectively, with 1 base between them. The CDR3, as DNA: TGTGCCAGCAGCTTAGCGACAGATACGCAGTATTTT. Amino acids: CASSLATDTQYF.

The DNA of the CDR3 is TGTGCCAGCAGAGGGGTGACAGATACGCAGTATTTT. Translating it yields CASRGVTDTQYF. V and J are TRBV9 and TRBJ2-3, with D maybe TRBD1 (5 bases). The CDR3 is 12 amino acids. V was pared by 5 bases and J by 3 bases, with 7 bases between. Germline V gene data show CDR1 as SGDLS and CDR2 as YYNGEE. The variable domain in full, with the rest retrieved from reference TRBV9 and TRBJ2-3, is DSGVTQTPKHLITATGQRVTLRCSPRSGDLSVYWYQQSLDQGLQFLIQYYNGEERAKGNILERFSAQQFPDLHSELNLSSLELGDSALYFCASRGVTDTQYFGPGTRLTVL.

This clone has just a few counts. The chain uses TRBV5-1 and TRBJ2-7; D unresolved. This CDR3 has 13 amino acids. Germline CDR1 reads SGHRS; CDR2 reads YFSETQ. With 0 bases removed from V and 1 base from J, the gap between germline ends came to 5 bases. CDR3 protein: CASSLAQSYEQYF. In nucleotides, the CDR3 is TGCGCCAGCAGCTTGGCGCAGTCCTACGAGCAGTACTTC. Combining the CDR3 with reference TRBV5-1 and TRBJ2-7 gives the whole variable domain KAGVTQTPRYLIKTRGQQVTLSCSPISGHRSVSWYQQTPGQGLQFLFEYFSETQRNKGNFPGRFSGRQFSNSRSEMNVSTLELGDSALYLCASSLAQSYEQYFGPGTRLTVT.

The chain recombines TRBV9 with TRBJ2-3; no clear D gene. The CDR3 runs 13 residues. The germline V gene encodes CDR1 SGDLS and CDR2 YYNGEE. V was shortened by 3 bases and J by 2 bases, with 7 bases between the two germline ends. CDR3 loop: CASSDALTDTQYF. Here the CDR3 DNA reads TGTGCCAGCAGCGACGCCCTCACAGATACGCAGTATTTT.

The chain joins TRBV15 to TRBJ2-5; D call uncertain. Between the trimmed V and J ends, which lost 1 base and 2 bases, there was a span of 8 bases. This CDR3 has 14 amino acids. Germline V gives CDR1 LNHNV, CDR2 YYDKDF (reference sequence). The CDR3 DNA reads as TGTGCCACCAGCAGAGTTCACAGTCAAGAGACCCAGTACTTC. Its translation is CATSRVHSQETQYF.

This chain links TRBV2 with TRBJ2-1; no clear D. The CDR3 covers 15 residues. Per the germline V gene, CDR1 is SNHLY and CDR2 is FYNNEI. V was pared by 11 bases and J by 5 bases, with 22 bases between. CDR3 bases: TGTGCCTCCCCGGCTGGTCCCCCGAACCACAATGAGCAGTTCTTC. Protein sequence: CASPAGPPNHNEQFF.

This clone was observed a single time. V and J are TRBV30 and TRBJ1-5; D ambiguous. Germline V CDR1 and CDR2: GTSNPN, SVGIG (reference sequence). The V end was cut by 5 bases, the J end by 0 bases, with 23 bases between. This CDR3 is 18 amino acids long. The CDR3 DNA reads TGTGCCTGGTCTTCCCCCGAACCAGAGAACTATAGCAATCAGCCCCAGCATTTT. Its protein is CAWSSPEPENYSNQPQHF. Together with reference TRBV30 and TRBJ1-5, the CDR3 gives the full variable domain: SQTIHQWPATLVQPVGSPLSLECTVEGTSNPNLYWYRQAAGRGLQLLFYSVGIGQISSEVPQNLSASRPQDRQFILSSKKLLLSDSGFYLCAWSSPEPENYSNQPQHFGDGTRLSIL.

This clone has only a few counts. This chain joins TRBV28 and TRBJ2-1; TRBD2 matches 8 bases. The germline CDR1 and CDR2 sequences are MDHEN and SYDVKM. The CDR3 has 15 residues. The ends lost 10 bases at V and 5 bases at J; junction bases unmatched: 13. The CDR3 reads CATFSLRGAHNEQFF. The CDR3 DNA reads as TGTGCCACCTTTAGTCTGCGGGGGGCTCACAATGAGCAGTTCTTC.

This chain joins TRBV4-1 and TRBJ2-1; 9 positions agree with TRBD2. Unmatched junction bases numbered 3, after V lost 4 bases and J lost 8 bases. The V gene's germline CDR1 is MGHRA and CDR2 YSYEKL. The CDR3 has 13 residues. CDR3 nucleotides: TGCGCCAGCAGCCTAACTAGCGGGCATGAGCAGTTCTTC. Translating it yields CASSLTSGHEQFF.

The chain employs TRBV23-1 and TRBJ2-6, with D unresolved. TRBV23-1 qualifies as an ORF whose function is uncertain. The CDR3 spans 14 residues. With 11 bases removed from V and 0 bases from J, the gap between germline ends came to 11 bases. The CDR3: CARPLVSGANVLTF. For the CDR3, the DNA is TGCGCCCGCCCACTTGTCTCTGGGGCCAACGTCCTGACTTTC.

This clone was observed a handful of times. The chain is built from TRBV12-5 and TRBJ2-5; no clear D gene. V lost 5 bases, J lost 2 bases, and 15 bases lay in between. Germline CDR1 LGHNT, CDR2 FRNRAP. CDR3 length: 15 amino acids. CDR3: CASGNPNAPQETQYF. DNA of the CDR3: TGTGCTAGTGGTAACCCGAACGCCCCACAAGAGACCCAGTACTTC. The full variable domain, completed using reference TRBV12-5 and TRBJ2-5, is DARVTQTPRHKVTEMGQEVTMRCQPILGHNTVFWYRQTMMQGLELLAYFRNRAPLDDSGMPKDRFSAEMPDATLATLKIQPSEPRDSAVYFCASGNPNAPQETQYFGPGTRLLVL.